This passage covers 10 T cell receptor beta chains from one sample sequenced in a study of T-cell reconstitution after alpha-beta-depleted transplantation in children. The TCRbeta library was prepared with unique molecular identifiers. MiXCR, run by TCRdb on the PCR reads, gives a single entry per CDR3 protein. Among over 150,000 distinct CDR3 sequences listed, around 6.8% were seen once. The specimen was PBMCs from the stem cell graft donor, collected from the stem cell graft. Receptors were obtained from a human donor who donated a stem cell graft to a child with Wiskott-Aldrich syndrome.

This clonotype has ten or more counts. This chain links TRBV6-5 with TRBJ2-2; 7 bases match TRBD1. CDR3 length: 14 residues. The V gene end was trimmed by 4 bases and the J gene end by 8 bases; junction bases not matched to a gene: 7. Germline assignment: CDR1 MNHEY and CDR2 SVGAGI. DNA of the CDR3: TGTGCCAGCAGTTCCTCAGGGGGTGCAGGGGAGCTGTTTTTT. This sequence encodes CASSSSGGAGELFF.

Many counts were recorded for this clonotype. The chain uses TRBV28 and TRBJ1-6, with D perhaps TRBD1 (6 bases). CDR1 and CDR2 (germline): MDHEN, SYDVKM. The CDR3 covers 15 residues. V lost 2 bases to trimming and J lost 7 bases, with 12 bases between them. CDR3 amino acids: CASSLQDRTNSPLHF. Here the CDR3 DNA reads TGTGCCAGCAGTTTACAGGACAGAACAAATTCACCCCTCCACTTT.

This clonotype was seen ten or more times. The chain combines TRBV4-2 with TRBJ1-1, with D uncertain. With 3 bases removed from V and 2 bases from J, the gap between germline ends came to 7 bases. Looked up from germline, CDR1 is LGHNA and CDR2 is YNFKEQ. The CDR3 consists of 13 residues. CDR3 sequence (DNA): TGTGCCAGCAGCCACGACGGTAACACTGAAGCTTTCTTT. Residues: CASSHDGNTEAFF.

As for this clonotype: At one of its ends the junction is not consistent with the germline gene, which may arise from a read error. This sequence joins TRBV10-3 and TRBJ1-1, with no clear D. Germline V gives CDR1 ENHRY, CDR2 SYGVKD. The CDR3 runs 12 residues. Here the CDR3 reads CTIRLQNTEAFF. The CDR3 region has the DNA TGTACCATCAGATTACAAAACACTGAAGCTTTCTTT.

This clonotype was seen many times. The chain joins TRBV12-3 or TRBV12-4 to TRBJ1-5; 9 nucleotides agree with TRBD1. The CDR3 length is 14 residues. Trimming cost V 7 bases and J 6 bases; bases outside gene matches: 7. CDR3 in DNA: TGTGCCAGCACCCCAGGGACAGGGCGTCAGCCCCAGCATTTT. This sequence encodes CASTPGTGRQPQHF.

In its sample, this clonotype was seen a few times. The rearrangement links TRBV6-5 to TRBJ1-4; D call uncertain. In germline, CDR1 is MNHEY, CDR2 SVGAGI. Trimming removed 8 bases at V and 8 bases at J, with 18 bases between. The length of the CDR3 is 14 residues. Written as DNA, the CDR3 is TGTGCCAGCTCATCATTGAGGGTGGGGGAAAAACTGTTTTTT. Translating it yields CASSSLRVGEKLFF.

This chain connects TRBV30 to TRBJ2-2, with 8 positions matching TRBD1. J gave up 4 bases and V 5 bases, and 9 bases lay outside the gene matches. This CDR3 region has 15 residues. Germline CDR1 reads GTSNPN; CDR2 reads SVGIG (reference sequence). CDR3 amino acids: CAWDSYRGTTGELFF. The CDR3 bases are TGTGCCTGGGATTCTTACAGGGGGACCACCGGGGAGCTGTTTTTT.

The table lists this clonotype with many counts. CDR3 sequence: CACPGQGGEKLFF. The CDR3 DNA follows: TGTGCCTGTCCGGGACAGGGTGGGGAAAAACTGTTTTTT. The rearrangement uses TRBV7-9 and TRBJ1-4; 9 bases fit TRBD1. The V gene end was trimmed by 11 bases and the J gene end by 8 bases; junction bases not matched to a gene: 9. The length of the CDR3 is 13 residues. Germline CDR1 SEHNR, CDR2 FQNEAQ (reference sequence).

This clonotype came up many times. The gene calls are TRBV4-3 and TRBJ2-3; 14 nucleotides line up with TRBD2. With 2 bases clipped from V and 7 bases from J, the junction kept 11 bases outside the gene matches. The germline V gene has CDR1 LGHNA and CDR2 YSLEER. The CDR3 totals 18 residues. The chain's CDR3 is CASSQHIGTSGSTYTQYF. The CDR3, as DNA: TGCGCCAGCAGCCAACACATAGGGACTAGCGGGAGCACTTATACGCAGTATTTT.

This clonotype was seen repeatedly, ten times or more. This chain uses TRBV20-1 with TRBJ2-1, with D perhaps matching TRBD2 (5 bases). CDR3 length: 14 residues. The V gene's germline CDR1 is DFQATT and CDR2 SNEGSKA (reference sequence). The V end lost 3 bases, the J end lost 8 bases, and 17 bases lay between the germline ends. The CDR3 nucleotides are TGCAGTGCTAGGCCGTGGGAGTACGTCGATGAGCAGTTCTTC. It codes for CSARPWEYVDEQFF.